This T cell receptor beta chain was identified in a study of blood T cell repertoires in COVID-19. Study-level information: COVID-19 samples, acute and convalescent, were from the United States, Italy and Spain. In each case, the material was cDNA or gDNA derived from T cells, B-cell-depleted T cells, or PBMCs.

Authors' analysis steps: Amplification of reference gene primers was used by the study to estimate nucleated cell counts. Produced via immunoSEQ multiplex PCR; TCRdb's table is partial and in-frame only. The DNA was the basis for D and trimming; V, J and clone size are from that table. The sample lists about 110,000 clones, over 60% occurring once. This clone occurred a few times. CDR1 SGHTA and CDR2 FQGNSA come from the germline V gene. The V gene lost 5 bases and the J gene lost 6 bases, with 13 bases spanning the gap. The CDR3 totals 13 residues. This receptor was taken from an elderly woman with acute or convalescent COVID-19. The sequenced sample was peripheral blood. The rearrangement uses TRBV7-2 and TRBJ1-2; TRBD1 is a possible D gene (6 bases). This chain's CDR3 is CASSVTGWDGYTF. DNA of the CDR3: TGTGCCAGCAGCGTGACAGGTTGGGATGGCTACACCTTC.